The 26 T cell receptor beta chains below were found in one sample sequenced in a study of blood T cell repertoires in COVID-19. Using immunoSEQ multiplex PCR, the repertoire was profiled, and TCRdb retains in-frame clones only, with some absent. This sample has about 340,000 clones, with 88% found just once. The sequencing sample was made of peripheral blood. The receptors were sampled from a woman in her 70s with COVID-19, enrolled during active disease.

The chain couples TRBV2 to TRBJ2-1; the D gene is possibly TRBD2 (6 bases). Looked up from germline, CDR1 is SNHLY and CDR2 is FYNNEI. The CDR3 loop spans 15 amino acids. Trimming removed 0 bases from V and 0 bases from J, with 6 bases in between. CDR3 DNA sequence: TGTGCCAGCAGTGAAGCGCGGGGCTCCTACAATGAGCAGTTCTTC. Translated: CASSEARGSYNEQFF.

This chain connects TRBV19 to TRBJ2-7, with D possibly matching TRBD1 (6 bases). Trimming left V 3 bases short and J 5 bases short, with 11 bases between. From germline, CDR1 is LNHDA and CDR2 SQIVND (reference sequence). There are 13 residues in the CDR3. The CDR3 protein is CASSIPGQNEQYF. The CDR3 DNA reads TGTGCCAGTAGTATCCCCGGACAGAACGAGCAGTACTTC.

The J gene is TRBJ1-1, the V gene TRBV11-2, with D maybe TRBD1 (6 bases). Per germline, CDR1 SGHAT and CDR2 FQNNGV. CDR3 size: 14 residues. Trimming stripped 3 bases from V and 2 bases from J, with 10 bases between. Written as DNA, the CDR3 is TGTGCCAGCAGCTTGTCAGGGGTTAACACTGAAGCTTTCTTT. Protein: CASSLSGVNTEAFF.

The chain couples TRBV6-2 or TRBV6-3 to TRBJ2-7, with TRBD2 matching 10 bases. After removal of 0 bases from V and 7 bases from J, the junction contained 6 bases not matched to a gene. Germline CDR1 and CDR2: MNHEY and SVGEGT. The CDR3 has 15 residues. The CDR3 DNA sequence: TGTGCCAGCAGTTACTCCCCAGCGGGGGGGCGGGAGCAGTACTTC. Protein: CASSYSPAGGREQYF.

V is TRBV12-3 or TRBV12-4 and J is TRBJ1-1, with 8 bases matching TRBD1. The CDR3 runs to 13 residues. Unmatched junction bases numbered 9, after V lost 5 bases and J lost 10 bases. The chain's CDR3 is CASSLNSGTGAFF. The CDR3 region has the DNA TGTGCCAGCAGTCTTAACAGTGGGACAGGAGCTTTCTTT.

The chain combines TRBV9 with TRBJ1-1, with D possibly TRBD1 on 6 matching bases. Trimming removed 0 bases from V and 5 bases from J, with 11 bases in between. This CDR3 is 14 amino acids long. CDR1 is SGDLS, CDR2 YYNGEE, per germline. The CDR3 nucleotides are TGTGCCAGCAGCGTAGAAGGGGGAGGGACTGAAGCTTTCTTT. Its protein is CASSVEGGGTEAFF.

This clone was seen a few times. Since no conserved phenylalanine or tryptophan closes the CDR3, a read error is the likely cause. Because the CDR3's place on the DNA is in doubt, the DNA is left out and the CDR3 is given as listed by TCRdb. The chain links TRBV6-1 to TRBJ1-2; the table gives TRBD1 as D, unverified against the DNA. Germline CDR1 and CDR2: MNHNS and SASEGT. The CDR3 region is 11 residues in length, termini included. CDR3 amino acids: CASSEAGQGGI.

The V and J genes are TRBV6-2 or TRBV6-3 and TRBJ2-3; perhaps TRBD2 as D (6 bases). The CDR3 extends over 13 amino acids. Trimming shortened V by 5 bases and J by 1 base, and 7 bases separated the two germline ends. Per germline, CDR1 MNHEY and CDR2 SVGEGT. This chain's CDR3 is CASSLARTDTQYF. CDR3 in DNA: TGTGCCAGCAGTCTAGCGCGCACAGATACGCAGTATTTT.

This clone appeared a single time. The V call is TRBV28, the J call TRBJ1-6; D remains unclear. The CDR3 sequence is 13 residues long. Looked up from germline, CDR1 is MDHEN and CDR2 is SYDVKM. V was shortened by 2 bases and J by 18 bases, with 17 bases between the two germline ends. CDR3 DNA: TGTGCCAGCAGTTTAAGGACGGGATATTATCCCCACTTT. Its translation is CASSLRTGYYPHF.

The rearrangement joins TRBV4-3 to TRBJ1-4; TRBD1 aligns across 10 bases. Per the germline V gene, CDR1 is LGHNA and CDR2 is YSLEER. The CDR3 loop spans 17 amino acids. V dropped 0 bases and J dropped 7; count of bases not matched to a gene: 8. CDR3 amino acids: CASSQDHLRQGAEKLFF. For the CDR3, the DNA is TGCGCCAGCAGCCAAGATCATCTTAGACAGGGGGCTGAAAAACTGTTTTTT.

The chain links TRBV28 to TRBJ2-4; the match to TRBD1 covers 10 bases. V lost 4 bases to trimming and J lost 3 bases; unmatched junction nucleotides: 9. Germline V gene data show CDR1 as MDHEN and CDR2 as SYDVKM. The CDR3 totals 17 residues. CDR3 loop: CASSSDIGDRGKNIQYF. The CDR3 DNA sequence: TGTGCCAGCAGTTCCGACATCGGGGACAGGGGCAAAAACATTCAGTACTTC.

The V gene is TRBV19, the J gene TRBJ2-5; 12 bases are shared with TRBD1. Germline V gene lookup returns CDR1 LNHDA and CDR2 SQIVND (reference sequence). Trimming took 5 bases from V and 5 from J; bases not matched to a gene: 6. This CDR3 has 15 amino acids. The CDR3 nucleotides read TGTGCCAGTAGTGCCGGGACAGGGGGCCGCGAGACCCAGTACTTC. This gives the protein CASSAGTGGRETQYF.

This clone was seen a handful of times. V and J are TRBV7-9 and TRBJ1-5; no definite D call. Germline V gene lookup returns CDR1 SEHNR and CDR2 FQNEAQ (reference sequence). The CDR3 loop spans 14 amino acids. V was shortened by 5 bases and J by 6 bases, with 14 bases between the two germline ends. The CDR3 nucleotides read TGTGCCAGCAGCCACGGCGCGGAGGGTCAGCCCCAGCATTTT. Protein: CASSHGAEGQPQHF.

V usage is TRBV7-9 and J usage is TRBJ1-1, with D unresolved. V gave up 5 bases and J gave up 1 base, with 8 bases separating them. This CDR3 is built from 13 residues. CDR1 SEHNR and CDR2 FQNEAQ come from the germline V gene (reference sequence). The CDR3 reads CASSPLTNTEAFF. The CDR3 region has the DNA TGTGCCAGCAGCCCCCTAACGAACACTGAAGCTTTCTTT.

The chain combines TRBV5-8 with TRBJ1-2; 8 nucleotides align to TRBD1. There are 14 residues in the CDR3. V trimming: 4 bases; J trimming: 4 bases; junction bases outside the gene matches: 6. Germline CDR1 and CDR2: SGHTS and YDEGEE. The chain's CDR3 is CASSPGQGGYGYTF. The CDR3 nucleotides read TGTGCCAGCAGCCCTGGACAGGGTGGCTATGGCTACACCTTC.

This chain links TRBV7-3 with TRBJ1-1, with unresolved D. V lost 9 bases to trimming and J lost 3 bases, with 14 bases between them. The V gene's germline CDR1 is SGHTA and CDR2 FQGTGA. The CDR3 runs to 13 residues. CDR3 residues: CASAYGVDTEAFF. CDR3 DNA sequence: TGTGCCAGTGCCTACGGGGTTGACACTGAAGCTTTCTTT.

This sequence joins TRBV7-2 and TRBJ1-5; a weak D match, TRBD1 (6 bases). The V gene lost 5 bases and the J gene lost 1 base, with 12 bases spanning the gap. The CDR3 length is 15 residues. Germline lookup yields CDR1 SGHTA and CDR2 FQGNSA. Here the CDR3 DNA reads TGTGCCAGCAGCGTTCAGGGGCTCAGCAATCAGCCCCAGCATTTT. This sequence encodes CASSVQGLSNQPQHF. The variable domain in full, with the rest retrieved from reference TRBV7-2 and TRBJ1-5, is GAGVSQSPSNKVTEKGKDVELRCDPISGHTALYWYRQSLGQGLEFLIYFQGNSAPDKSGLPSDRFSAERTGGSVSTLTIQRTQQEDSAVYLCASSVQGLSNQPQHFGDGTRLSIL.

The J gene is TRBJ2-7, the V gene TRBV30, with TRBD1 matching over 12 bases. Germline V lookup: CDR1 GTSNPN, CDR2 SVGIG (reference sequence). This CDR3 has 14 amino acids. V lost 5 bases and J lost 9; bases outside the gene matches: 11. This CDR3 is CAWSSGQGATGQYF. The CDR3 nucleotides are TGTGCCTGGTCCTCGGGACAGGGGGCTACCGGGCAGTACTTC.

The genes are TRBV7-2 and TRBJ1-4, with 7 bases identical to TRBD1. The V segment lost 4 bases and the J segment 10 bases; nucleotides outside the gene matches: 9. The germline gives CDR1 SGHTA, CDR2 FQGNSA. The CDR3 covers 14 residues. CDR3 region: CASSSRQGDGKLFF. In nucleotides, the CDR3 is TGTGCCAGCAGCTCAAGACAGGGAGACGGAAAACTGTTTTTT.

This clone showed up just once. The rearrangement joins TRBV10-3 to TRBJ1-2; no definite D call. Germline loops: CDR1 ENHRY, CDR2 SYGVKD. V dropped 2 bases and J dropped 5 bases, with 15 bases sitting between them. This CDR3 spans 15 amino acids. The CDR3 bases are TGTGCCATCAGTGAGCCGGCACAGAAGTTATATGGCTACACCTTC. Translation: CAISEPAQKLYGYTF.

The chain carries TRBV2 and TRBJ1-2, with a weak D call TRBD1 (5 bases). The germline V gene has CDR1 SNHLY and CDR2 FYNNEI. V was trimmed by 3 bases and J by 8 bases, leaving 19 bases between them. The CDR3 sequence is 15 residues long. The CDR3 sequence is CASSDAGRLGRGYTF. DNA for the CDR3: TGTGCCAGCAGTGATGCAGGTCGTTTGGGGCGAGGCTACACCTTC.

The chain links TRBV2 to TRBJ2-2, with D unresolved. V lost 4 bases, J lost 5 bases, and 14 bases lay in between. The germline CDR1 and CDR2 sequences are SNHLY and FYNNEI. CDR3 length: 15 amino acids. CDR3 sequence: CASSASTPGTGELFF. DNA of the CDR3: TGTGCCAGCAGTGCTAGTACACCCGGTACCGGGGAGCTGTTTTTT.

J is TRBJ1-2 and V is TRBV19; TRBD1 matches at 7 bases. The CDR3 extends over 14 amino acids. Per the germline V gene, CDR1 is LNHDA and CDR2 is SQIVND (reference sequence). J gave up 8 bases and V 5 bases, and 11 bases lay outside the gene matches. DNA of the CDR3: TGTGCCAGTAGTCCATCTCTGGGACAGAGGGGCTACACCTTC. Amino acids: CASSPSLGQRGYTF.

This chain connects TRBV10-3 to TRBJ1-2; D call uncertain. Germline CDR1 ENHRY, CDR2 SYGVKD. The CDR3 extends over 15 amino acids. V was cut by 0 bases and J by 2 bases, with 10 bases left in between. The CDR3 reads CAISESGRLNYGYTF. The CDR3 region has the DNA TGTGCCATCAGTGAGTCAGGCAGACTGAACTATGGCTACACCTTC.

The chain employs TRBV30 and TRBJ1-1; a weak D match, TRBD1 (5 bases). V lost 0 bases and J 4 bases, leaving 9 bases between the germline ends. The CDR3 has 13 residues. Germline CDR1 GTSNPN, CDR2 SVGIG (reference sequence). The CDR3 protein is CAWSVQAGTEAFF. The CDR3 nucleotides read TGTGCCTGGAGTGTACAGGCAGGCACTGAAGCTTTCTTT. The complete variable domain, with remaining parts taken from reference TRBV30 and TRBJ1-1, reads SQTIHQWPATLVQPVGSPLSLECTVEGTSNPNLYWYRQAAGRGLQLLFYSVGIGQISSEVPQNLSASRPQDRQFILSSKKLLLSDSGFYLCAWSVQAGTEAFFGQGTRLTVV.

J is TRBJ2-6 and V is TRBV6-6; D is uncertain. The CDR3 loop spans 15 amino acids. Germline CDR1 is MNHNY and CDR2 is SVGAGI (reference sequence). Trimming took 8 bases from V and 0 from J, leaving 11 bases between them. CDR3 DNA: TGTGCCAGCGAAGGAGTCTTCTCTGGGGCCAACGTCCTGACTTTC. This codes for CASEGVFSGANVLTF.